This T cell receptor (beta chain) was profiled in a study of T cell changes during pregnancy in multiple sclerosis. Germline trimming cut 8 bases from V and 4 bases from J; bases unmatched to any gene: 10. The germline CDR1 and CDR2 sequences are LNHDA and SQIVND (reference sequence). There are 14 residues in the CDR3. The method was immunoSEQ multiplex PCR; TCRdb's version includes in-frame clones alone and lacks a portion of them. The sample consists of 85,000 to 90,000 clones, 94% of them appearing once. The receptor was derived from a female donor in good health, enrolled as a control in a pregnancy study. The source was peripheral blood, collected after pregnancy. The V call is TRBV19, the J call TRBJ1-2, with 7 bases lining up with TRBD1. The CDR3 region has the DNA TGTGCCAGTCACCCCGGGACAGAGTTCTATGGCTACACCTTC. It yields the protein CASHPGTEFYGYTF.